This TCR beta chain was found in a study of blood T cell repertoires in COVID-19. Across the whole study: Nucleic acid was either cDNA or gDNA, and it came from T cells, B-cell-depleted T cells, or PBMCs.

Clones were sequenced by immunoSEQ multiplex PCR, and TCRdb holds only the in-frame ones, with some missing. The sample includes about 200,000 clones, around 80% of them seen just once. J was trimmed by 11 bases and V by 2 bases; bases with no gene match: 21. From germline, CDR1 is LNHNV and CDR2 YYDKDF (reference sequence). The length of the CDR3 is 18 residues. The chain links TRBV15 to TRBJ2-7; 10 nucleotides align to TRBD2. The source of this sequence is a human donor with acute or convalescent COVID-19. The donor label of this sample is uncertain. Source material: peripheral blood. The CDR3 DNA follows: TGTGCCACCAGCAGACAATACCACGGACTAGCGGACACATCCCCTAAGTACTTC. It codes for CATSRQYHGLADTSPKYF.